Sequencing of this T cell receptor beta chain was carried out in a study of blood T cell repertoires in COVID-19. Looking at the study overall: Samples came from the United States, Italy and Spain, spanning acute and convalescent COVID-19. T cells, B-cell-depleted T cells, or PBMCs provided the cDNA or gDNA that served as material.

In the authors' workflow: Estimation of nucleated cell counts was performed using reference gene primer amplification. Libraries were prepared by immunoSEQ multiplex PCR; TCRdb keeps only in-frame clonotypes and omits some of them. V, J and clone size derive from that table, while D and trimming were established from the DNA sequence. The sample lists some 250,000 clones, about 80% occurring once. Germline CDR1 reads ENHRY; CDR2 reads SYGVKD. The CDR3 covers 16 residues. The germline V and J ends were trimmed by 3 bases and 0 bases, with 12 bases remaining between them. The receptor was isolated from an elderly woman with acute or convalescent COVID-19. The specimen was peripheral blood. The chain links TRBV10-3 to TRBJ2-4; possible D gene TRBD1, 6 bases. Here the CDR3 DNA reads TGTGCCATCAGTGATATAGGGGGTTTAGCCAAAAACATTCAGTACTTC. Its translation is CAISDIGGLAKNIQYF.